This T cell receptor (beta chain) emerged from a study of cytomegalovirus exposure and HLA in healthy donors. Study-wide results and caveats: It was reported that TCR beta sequences correctly inferred the HLA-A and HLA-B alleles for most subjects. Clonal expansion, a later analysis showed, was greater in HLA-associated TCR beta chains than in equally common others.

Notes on this clone: Its antigen is not known.

PCR used 60 Vbeta primers and 13 Jbeta primers. Clones were read by immunoSEQ multiplex PCR, and TCRdb kept only the in-frame ones, dropping some. The table shows about 59,000 clones, with about 80% occurring only once. From germline, CDR1 is SGDLS and CDR2 YYNGEE. CDR3 size: 16 residues. V lost 3 bases to trimming and J lost 0 bases; unmatched junction nucleotides: 9. V usage is TRBV9 and J usage is TRBJ2-7; 7 bases are a match to TRBD1. Material: PBMCs. The receptor was isolated from a woman aged 40 to 50 in good health and CMV-seronegative. This CDR3 reads CASSAQGQNFSYEQYF. CDR3 coding DNA: TGTGCCAGCAGCGCCCAGGGACAGAACTTCTCCTACGAGCAGTACTTC.